The clone carrying this TCR beta chain occurred many times. The data were obtained in a study of early T cells in non-severe SARS-CoV-2 infection. CDR1 SGHVS and CDR2 FQNEAQ come from the germline V gene. Trimming at V came to 5 bases and at J to 3 bases, leaving 3 bases not matched to a gene. CDR3 length: 13 residues. Using its own MiXCR run on the 5' RACE reads, TCRdb lists one record per CDR3 protein. Seen here are approximately 58,000 distinct CDR3 sequences, approximately 10% observed once, and the top ten hold roughly 10%. The TCR comes from an adult who was a healthcare worker with PCR-confirmed SARS-CoV-2 infection or an uninfected control (not recorded which). The rearrangement uses TRBV7-8 and TRBJ2-7, with TRBD2 matching over 8 bases. Sequencing was carried out using whole blood. The CDR3 sequence is CASSPLADYEQYF. CDR3 DNA: TGTGCCAGCAGCCCACTAGCGGACTACGAGCAGTACTTC.